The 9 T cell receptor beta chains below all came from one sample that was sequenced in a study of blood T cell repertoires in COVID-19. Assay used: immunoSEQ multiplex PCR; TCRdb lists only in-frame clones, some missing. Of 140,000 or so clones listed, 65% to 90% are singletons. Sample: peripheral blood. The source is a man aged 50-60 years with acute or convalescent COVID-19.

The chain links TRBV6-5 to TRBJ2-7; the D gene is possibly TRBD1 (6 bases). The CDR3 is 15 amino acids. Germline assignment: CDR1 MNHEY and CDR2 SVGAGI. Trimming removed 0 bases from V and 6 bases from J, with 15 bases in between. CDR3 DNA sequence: TGTGCCAGCAGTTACTCCCTACAGGGTTGGGTCGAGCAGTACTTC. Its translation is CASSYSLQGWVEQYF.

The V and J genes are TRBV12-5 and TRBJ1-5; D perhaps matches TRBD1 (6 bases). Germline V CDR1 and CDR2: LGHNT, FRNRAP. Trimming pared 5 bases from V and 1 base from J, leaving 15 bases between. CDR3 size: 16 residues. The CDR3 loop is CASGPTQGGSNQPQHF. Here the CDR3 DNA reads TGTGCTAGTGGTCCTACACAGGGAGGGAGCAATCAGCCCCAGCATTTT.

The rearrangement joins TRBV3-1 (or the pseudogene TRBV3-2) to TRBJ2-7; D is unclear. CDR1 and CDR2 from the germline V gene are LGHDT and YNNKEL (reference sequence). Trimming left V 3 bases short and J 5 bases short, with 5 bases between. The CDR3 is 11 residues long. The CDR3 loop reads CASSQSDEQYF. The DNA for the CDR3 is TGTGCCAGCAGCCAGTCTGACGAGCAGTACTTC.

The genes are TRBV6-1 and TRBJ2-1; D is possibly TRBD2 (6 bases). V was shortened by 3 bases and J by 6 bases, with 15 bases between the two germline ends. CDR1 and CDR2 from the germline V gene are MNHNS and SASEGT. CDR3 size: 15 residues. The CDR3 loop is CASSEIGRSANEQFF. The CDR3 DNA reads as TGTGCCAGCAGTGAGATCGGGAGAAGTGCCAATGAGCAGTTCTTC.

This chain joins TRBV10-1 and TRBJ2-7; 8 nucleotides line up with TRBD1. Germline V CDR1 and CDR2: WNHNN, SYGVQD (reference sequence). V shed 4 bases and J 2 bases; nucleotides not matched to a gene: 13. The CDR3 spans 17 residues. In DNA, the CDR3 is TGCGCCAGCAGTGTCGGGACAGGAGGGTTTAGAACCTACGAGCAGTACTTC. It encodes CASSVGTGGFRTYEQYF.

The CDR3 DNA reads as TGTGCCAGCAGTTACATCCAAATCAATGAGCAGTTCTTC. Protein product: CASSYIQINEQFF. The chain couples TRBV6-6 to TRBJ2-1; D is uncertain. In germline, CDR1 is MNHNY, CDR2 SVGAGI (reference sequence). There are 13 residues in the CDR3. The V end lost 2 bases, the J end lost 6 bases, and 8 bases lay between the germline ends.

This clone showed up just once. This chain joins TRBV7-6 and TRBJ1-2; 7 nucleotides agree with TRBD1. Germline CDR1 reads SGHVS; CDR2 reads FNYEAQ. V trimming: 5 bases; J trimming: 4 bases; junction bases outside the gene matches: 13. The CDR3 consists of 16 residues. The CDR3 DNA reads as TGTGCCAGCAGCCCCCAGGGGGGCTCCGGGCTCTATGGCTACACCTTC. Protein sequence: CASSPQGGSGLYGYTF.

The CDR3 nucleotides read TGCGCCAGCAGCTTGGGCGGGACAGCGGGTGGCTACACCTTC. It encodes CASSLGGTAGGYTF. The chain employs TRBV5-1 and TRBJ1-2; 7 bases map to TRBD1. CDR1 and CDR2 from the germline V gene are SGHRS and YFSETQ. J gave up 7 bases and V 0 bases, and 6 bases lay outside the gene matches. This CDR3 has 14 residues.

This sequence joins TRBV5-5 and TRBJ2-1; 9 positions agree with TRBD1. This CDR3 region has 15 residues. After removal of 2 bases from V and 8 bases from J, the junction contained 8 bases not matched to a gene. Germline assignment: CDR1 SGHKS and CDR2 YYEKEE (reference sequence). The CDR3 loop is CASSFAPGQGYEQFF. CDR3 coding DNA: TGTGCCAGCAGCTTTGCCCCTGGACAGGGGTATGAGCAGTTCTTC.